These 8 T cell receptor beta chains came from one sample sequenced in a study of regulatory T cells in long-lasting Graves disease. The sample's time point: newly diagnosed GD, antithyroid drugs for less than 3 months. PBMCs provided the RNA from which the TCR library was made. Through Arm-PCR of CDR3 regions and iRepertoire HTBI primers, TCR beta libraries were built. A single record per CDR3 protein comes from TCRdb applying MiXCR to the multiplex PCR reads. The sample contains fewer than 650,000 distinct CDR3 sequences, around 16% of which appear only once. The sample was also reused in another study, on T cells in Graves' hyperthyroidism and ophthalmopathy.

This sample comprised peripheral blood mononuclear cells (PBMCs), obtained at new diagnosis, from a patient treated with antithyroid drugs. These receptors all stem from a man younger than 30 with Graves disease.

The chain recombines TRBV11-1 with TRBJ1-4; TRBD1 might be the D (5 bases). V was clipped by 5 bases and J by 5 bases, with 15 bases between them. The CDR3 loop spans 15 amino acids. Germline loops: CDR1 SGHAT, CDR2 FQDESV (reference sequence). The DNA of the CDR3 is TGTGCCAGCAGCCCCCCCGGGGCCAGAAATGAAAAACTGTTTTTT. It codes for CASSPPGARNEKLFF.

This clonotype was seen at least ten times. The J gene is TRBJ2-1, the V gene TRBV20-1, with 10 bases that match TRBD2. V trimming: 3 bases; J trimming: 7 bases; junction bases outside the gene matches: 9. Per the germline V gene, CDR1 is DFQATT and CDR2 is SNEGSKA (reference sequence). The CDR3 has 15 amino acids. The CDR3 coding sequence is TGCAGTGCTAGTAAACTAGCGGGGTTTAGGAATGAGCAGTTCTTC. Translation: CSASKLAGFRNEQFF.

The CDR3, as DNA: TGCAGTGCACCCAGCGGGAACGAAGAGACCCAGTACTTC. Translated, it gives CSAPSGNEETQYF. V and J are TRBV20-1 and TRBJ2-5; 7 bases map to TRBD2. Losses at the gene ends were 6 bases for V and 3 bases for J; bases not matched to a gene: 7. The CDR3 sequence is 13 residues long. The germline gives CDR1 DFQATT, CDR2 SNEGSKA (reference sequence).

Only a few counts were recorded for this clonotype. The rearrangement uses TRBV9 and TRBJ2-3; D unclear. Deletions cut 3 bases from V and 6 bases from J, with 8 bases between. The CDR3 length is 12 residues. CDR1 is SGDLS and CDR2 is YYNGEE in the germline V gene. In nucleotides, the CDR3 is TGTGCCAGCAGCGCCGACTGGGATACGCAGTATTTT. This sequence encodes CASSADWDTQYF.

The chain is built from TRBV12-3 or TRBV12-4 and TRBJ2-4, with 9 bases matching TRBD2. This CDR3 is built from 17 residues. V lost 6 bases, J lost 3 bases, and 12 bases stayed unmatched. CDR3 residues: CASSPIGTSRGKNIQYF. In DNA, the CDR3 is TGTGCCAGCAGCCCTATTGGGACTAGCCGGGGCAAAAACATTCAGTACTTC.

The chain recombines TRBV5-1 with TRBJ1-1; D remains unclear. The V and J ends lost 0 bases and 0 bases respectively, with 12 bases between them. The CDR3 consists of 16 residues. From germline, CDR1 is SGHRS and CDR2 YFSETQ. In nucleotides, the CDR3 is TGCGCCAGCAGCTTGGATGCCAAGGGATTGAACACTGAAGCTTTCTTT. Residues: CASSLDAKGLNTEAFF. The entire variable domain, with the rest obtained from reference TRBV5-1 and TRBJ1-1, is as follows: KAGVTQTPRYLIKTRGQQVTLSCSPISGHRSVSWYQQTPGQGLQFLFEYFSETQRNKGNFPGRFSGRQFSNSRSEMNVSTLELGDSALYLCASSLDAKGLNTEAFFGQGTRLTVV.

This clonotype has ten or more counts. The chain employs TRBV7-2 and TRBJ1-4; 7 nucleotides align to TRBD1. This CDR3 region has 17 residues. Germline V CDR1 and CDR2: SGHTA, FQGNSA. V lost 1 base to trimming and J lost 5 bases; unmatched junction nucleotides: 10. Written as DNA, the CDR3 is TGTGCCAGCAGCTTAGGATCTAGGGGGCGGCGAAATGAAAAACTGTTTTTT. This sequence encodes CASSLGSRGRRNEKLFF.

Concerning this clonotype itself: With a much larger clone just one base away, this may be a read error. The chain employs TRBV7-9 and TRBJ2-2; maybe TRBD2 (5 bases). V dropped 5 bases and J dropped 0 bases, with 13 bases sitting between them. Germline CDR1 SEHNR, CDR2 FQNEAQ (reference sequence). The CDR3 is 16 amino acids. CDR3 loop: CASSPPRGPNTGELFF. The DNA for the CDR3 is TGTGCCAGCAGCCCCCCACGGGGTCCGAACACCGGGGAGCTGTTTTTT.